This entry lists 18 T cell receptor beta chains sequenced from one sample in a study of technical replicates of blood from a few donors. Measured with immunoSEQ multiplex PCR; TCRdb has only the in-frame clones, and not every one. The repertoire includes over 55,000 clones, about 89% of them detected once, and around 5.2% sits in the top ten. The sample taken for sequencing was PBMCs. These receptors originate from a human donor in good health. Some clones in this sample may be carry-over from other donors' samples.

This clone has only one observation. V gene TRBV21-1 combines with J gene TRBJ2-5; the DNA was not compared with TRBD1, the D call given in the table. TRBV21-1 is a pseudogene locus. The CDR3 spans 14 residues. This chain's CDR3 is CASSKGMVQETQYF. The DNA of the CDR3 is TGTGCCAGCAGCAAAGGCATGGTTCAGGAGACCCAGTACTTC.

This clone was detected once. The chain is built from TRBV6-5 and TRBJ2-3, with 7 bases fitting TRBD2. The germline gives CDR1 MNHEY, CDR2 SVGAGI. The CDR3 sequence is 14 residues long. V trimming: 4 bases; J trimming: 7 bases; junction bases outside the gene matches: 8. The DNA for the CDR3 is TGTGCCAGCAGTTTGGGGGAGGGCCGCCATACGCAGTATTTT. It specifies CASSLGEGRHTQYF.

The V gene is TRBV6-1, the J gene TRBJ2-3; possibly TRBD2 for D (7 bases). The germline gives CDR1 MNHNS, CDR2 SASEGT. CDR3 length equals 14 residues. The germline V and J ends were trimmed by 4 bases and 0 bases, with 8 bases remaining between them. The CDR3 DNA reads TGTGCCAGCAGTGCGGGGGGCAGCACAGATACGCAGTATTTT. As protein: CASSAGGSTDTQYF.

V is TRBV2 and J is TRBJ2-7; D uncertain. The CDR3 is made up of 11 amino acids. The V gene's germline CDR1 is SNHLY and CDR2 FYNNEI. V was pared by 3 bases and J by 6 bases, with 6 bases between. The CDR3 is CASSERSEQYF. The CDR3 DNA reads TGTGCCAGCAGTGAGCGGAGCGAGCAGTACTTC.

This sequence joins TRBV5-8 and TRBJ2-1, with D hard to call. Germline CDR1 and CDR2: SGHTS and YDEGEE. V was trimmed by 0 bases and J by 9 bases, leaving 10 bases between them. This CDR3 has 13 residues. The CDR3 loop is CASSLEGAIEQFF. The CDR3 DNA sequence: TGTGCCAGCAGCTTGGAAGGAGCGATTGAGCAGTTCTTC.

This chain links TRBV6-1 with TRBJ2-5, with 11 bases that match TRBD2. After removal of 6 bases from V and 1 base from J, the junction contained 4 bases not matched to a gene. CDR1 and CDR2 (germline): MNHNS, SASEGT. The CDR3 has 15 residues. The CDR3 DNA reads as TGTGCCAGCAGGAGACTAGCGGGAACCCAAGAGACCCAGTACTTC. Protein product: CASRRLAGTQETQYF.

This rearrangement joins TRBV6-5 to TRBJ2-7; 7 nucleotides align to TRBD1. Germline trimming cut 6 bases from V and 1 base from J; bases unmatched to any gene: 9. The germline gives CDR1 MNHEY, CDR2 SVGAGI. CDR3 length equals 15 residues. The CDR3 loop reads CASRPEGASSYEQYF. DNA of the CDR3: TGTGCCAGCAGGCCCGAGGGGGCCTCATCCTACGAGCAGTACTTC.

This clone is a singleton in its sample. DNA for the CDR3: TGCGCCAGCAGCGTAGGGACTAGCGGGAGGGCCTGGGAGACCCAGTACTTC. This gives the protein CASSVGTSGRAWETQYF. The chain combines TRBV5-1 with TRBJ2-5; TRBD2 agrees at 16 bases. V shed 4 bases and J 5 bases; nucleotides not matched to a gene: 8. CDR1 is SGHRS and CDR2 is YFSETQ in the germline V gene. CDR3 size: 17 residues.

This clone is medium-sized (0.01 to 0.1%) within its sample. The chain employs TRBV4-2 and TRBJ1-5; possible D gene TRBD1, 6 bases. Germline CDR1 reads LGHNA; CDR2 reads YNFKEQ. Trimming took off 2 bases at V and 6 bases at J, with 14 bases between the two ends. The CDR3 contains 15 residues. CDR3: CASSQNLGASQPQHF. The CDR3 DNA is TGTGCCAGCAGCCAAAATTTGGGGGCGAGTCAGCCCCAGCATTTT.

The V and J genes are TRBV4-1 and TRBJ1-5, with D possibly being TRBD1 (5 bases). Germline-derived CDR1 and CDR2 are MGHRA and YSYEKL. The V gene lost 4 bases and the J gene lost 4 bases, with 17 bases spanning the gap. The CDR3 is 16 amino acids. CDR3 protein: CASSPQGGAWNQPQHF. The CDR3 DNA is TGCGCCAGCAGCCCGCAGGGTGGGGCCTGGAATCAGCCCCAGCATTTT.

Here the CDR3 DNA reads TGTGCCACCAGCAGTCCGGCTAGCGGGGGACAAGAGACCCAGTACTTC. Translation: CATSSPASGGQETQYF. The rearrangement links TRBV15 to TRBJ2-5, with TRBD2 identical over 10 bases. V was pared by 3 bases and J by 2 bases, with 6 bases of the junction left unmatched. CDR3 length: 16 residues. Germline lookup yields CDR1 LNHNV and CDR2 YYDKDF (reference sequence). Full variable domain (outside the CDR3, taken from reference TRBV15 and TRBJ2-5): DAMVIQNPRYQVTQFGKPVTLSCSQTLNHNVMYWYQQKSSQAPKLLFHYYDKDFNNEADTPDNFQSRRPNTSFCFLDIRSPGLGDTAMYLCATSSPASGGQETQYFGPGTRLLVL.

This chain links TRBV15 with TRBJ2-7, with 11 bases that match TRBD2. Germline values: CDR1 LNHNV, CDR2 YYDKDF (reference sequence). V was pared by 3 bases and J by 3 bases, with 1 base of the junction left unmatched. This CDR3 is 14 amino acids long. The CDR3 coding sequence is TGTGCCACCAGCAGGACTAGCGGGGACTACGAGCAGTACTTC. It yields the protein CATSRTSGDYEQYF.

This clone was recorded only once. The rearrangement links TRBV2 to TRBJ2-6; D unclear. This CDR3 contains 15 residues. V shed 3 bases and J shed 0 bases, with 6 bases lying between them. Germline lookup yields CDR1 SNHLY and CDR2 FYNNEI. The CDR3 spells CASSESDSGANVLTF. The CDR3 nucleotides are TGTGCCAGCAGTGAGAGTGACTCTGGGGCCAACGTCCTGACTTTC. The whole variable domain, remainder taken from reference TRBV2 and TRBJ2-6, is EPEVTQTPSHQVTQMGQEVILRCVPISNHLYFYWYRQILGQKVEFLVSFYNNEISEKSEIFDDQFSVERPDGSNFTLKIRSTKLEDSAMYFCASSESDSGANVLTFGAGSRLTVL.

The chain is built from TRBV4-3 and TRBJ1-1; 7 positions match TRBD1. The CDR3 is made up of 13 amino acids. Germline trimming cut 8 bases from V and 2 bases from J; bases unmatched to any gene: 5. Germline values: CDR1 LGHNA, CDR2 YSLEER. Here the CDR3 DNA reads TGCGCCAGCGGAGGGGGCTCAAACACTGAAGCTTTCTTT. Encoded protein: CASGGGSNTEAFF.

The chain couples TRBV27 to TRBJ2-1; 7 bases match TRBD2. The germline CDR1 and CDR2 sequences are MNHEY and SMNVEV (reference sequence). Losses at the gene ends were 1 base for V and 8 bases for J; bases not matched to a gene: 5. This CDR3 has 14 residues. In DNA, the CDR3 is TGTGCCAGCAGTTTATACTCCCTAGCGGATGAGCAGTTCTTC. As protein: CASSLYSLADEQFF.

This chain uses TRBV4-2 with TRBJ1-2; 7 nucleotides line up with TRBD1. Trimming cost V 2 bases and J 4 bases; bases outside gene matches: 7. CDR1 is LGHNA and CDR2 is YNFKEQ in the germline V gene. There are 15 residues in the CDR3. CDR3: CASSQPTGVPYGYTF. The DNA for the CDR3 is TGTGCCAGCAGCCAACCTACAGGGGTCCCCTATGGCTACACCTTC.

The chain joins TRBV7-9 to TRBJ1-5; tentative D call: TRBD1 (6 bases). Trimming removed 2 bases at V and 7 bases at J, with 12 bases between. CDR1 and CDR2 from the germline V gene are SEHNR and FQNEAQ (reference sequence). The CDR3 loop spans 14 amino acids. In nucleotides, the CDR3 is TGTGCCAGCAGCTTACAGGGGCTGGGACAGCCCCAGCATTTT. As protein: CASSLQGLGQPQHF.

The chain combines TRBV5-1 with TRBJ1-1, with 7 bases fitting TRBD1. This CDR3 comprises 13 residues. V was pared by 3 bases and J by 4 bases, with 3 bases of the junction left unmatched. Germline CDR1 and CDR2: SGHRS and YFSETQ. The CDR3 bases are TGCGCCAGCAGCTCGACAGGGCTCACTGAAGCTTTCTTT. Translation gives CASSSTGLTEAFF.